This TCR beta chain was sequenced during a study of Ad26.COV2.S vaccination and SARS-CoV-2 variants. Regarding the study as a whole: Reports say spike-specific CD8+ and CD4+ T cell responses covered substantial breadth after vaccination. Greater spike-specific TCR breadth was seen in vaccine recipients than in placebo recipients. Non-spike TCR breadth did not differ much between vaccine and placebo recipients.

The treatment: about 20 received Ad26.COV2.S at low or high dose, single or two shots; 5 received placebo; per-sample allocation not given. At day 63 after the first vaccine or placebo injection, samples were drawn. Data came from immunoSEQ multiplex PCR; TCRdb stores just in-frame clones and leaves some out. The sample lists roughly 700,000 clones; approximately 88% were seen once. Of note for this clone: The antigen remains undetermined.

CDR3 size: 14 residues. The V and J ends lost 10 bases and 2 bases, in that order; junction bases with no gene match: 7. The germline CDR1 and CDR2 sequences are MNHEY and SMNVEV (reference sequence). This clonotype originated in a person between 18 and 59 years old who received the Ad26.COV2.S COVID-19 vaccine or a placebo. Sequenced material: peripheral blood, taken in a trial of Ad26.COV2.S vaccine versus placebo. The chain combines TRBV27 with TRBJ1-4; 7 bases agree with TRBD1. The CDR3 loop is CATKMTGTNEKLFF. CDR3 bases: TGTGCCACCAAGATGACAGGGACTAATGAAAAACTGTTTTTT.